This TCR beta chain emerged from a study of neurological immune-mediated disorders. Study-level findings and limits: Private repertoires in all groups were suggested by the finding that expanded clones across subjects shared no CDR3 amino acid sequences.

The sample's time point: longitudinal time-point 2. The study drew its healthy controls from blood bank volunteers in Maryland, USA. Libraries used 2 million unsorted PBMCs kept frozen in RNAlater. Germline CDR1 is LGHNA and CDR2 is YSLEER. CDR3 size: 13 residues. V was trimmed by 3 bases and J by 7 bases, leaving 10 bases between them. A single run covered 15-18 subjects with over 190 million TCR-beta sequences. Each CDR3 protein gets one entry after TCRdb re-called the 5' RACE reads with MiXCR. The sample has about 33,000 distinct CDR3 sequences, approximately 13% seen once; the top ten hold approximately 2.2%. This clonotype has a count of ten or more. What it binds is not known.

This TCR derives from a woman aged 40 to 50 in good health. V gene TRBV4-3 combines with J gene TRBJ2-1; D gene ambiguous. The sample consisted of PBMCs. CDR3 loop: CASSHGLRNEQFF. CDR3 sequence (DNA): TGCGCCAGCAGCCACGGGTTGAGAAATGAGCAGTTCTTC.